This record covers a single T cell receptor (beta chain). The specificity of this receptor is unknown. Base qualities are not recorded, but no much larger clone differs from it by a single base. TCRbeta CDR3 regions were amplified from genomic DNA by means of the immunoSEQ Assay, a bias-controlled multiplex PCR. The source study handled its data this way. The number of nucleated cells in each sample was estimated from the amplification of reference gene primers within the assay. To quantify the absolute abundance of each unique TCRbeta CDR3 rearrangement, sequence reads were collapsed and filtered. For each sample, productive Simpson clonality was calculated as the square root of Simpson's diversity index over productive rearrangements. The clones in this table, taken by TCRdb from immuneACCESS, are in-frame only. Not every clone is retained; where verified, under half of the shortfall comes from an unresolved V gene, and the cause of the rest is unknown. Clonal size and the V and J genes are those of that table, whereas D and trimming came from the DNA. The sample profile shows tens of thousands of clones; 87% of them were found once. The top ten clones comprise 7.8% of the sample.

The sample comes from a study of blood T cell repertoires in COVID-19 (dated by TCRdb to 2018 to 2021). Some background on the complete study: The collaborator samples originated in the United States, Italy and Spain and spanned the acute and convalescent phases of COVID-19. The prospective study material was composed of cDNA or gDNA derived from T cells, B-cell-depleted T cells, or PBMCs. The dataset comprised deeply sampled blood TCRbeta repertoires from subjects exposed to, actively infected with, or recovered from COVID-19. The repertoires were released in a freely available public database intended as a resource for research on the immune response to SARS-CoV-2. The samples were drawn from two sources: the first 160 participants of the ongoing ImmuneRACE study, and 950 to 1,500 subjects contributed by 6 global collaborators. A de-identified subject ID, COVID-19 status, age in years and sex were almost always included in the sample metadata. Where available, HLA class I and class II types were taken from metadata supplied by the sample provider and were not determined by assay-based typing.

Collaborating institutions collected whole blood in K2EDTA tubes following their own protocols. Collaborator samples were shipped for TCRbeta analysis as frozen whole blood, isolated PBMCs, or DNA extracted from either sample type. Trimming removed 3 bases from V and 5 bases from J, leaving 13 bases between the germline ends. The germline V gene supplies CDR1 SGHTA and CDR2 FQGTGA. Including the terminal cysteine and phenylalanine, the CDR3 comprises 14 residues. The retained sequence is limited to the CDR3, 42 bases, with the frame set at the first base. Results the study describes overall, beyond this receptor: The quantity of clinical and demographic metadata differed by source and by participant and was supplied without curation.

The specimen sequenced was peripheral blood. The V gene is TRBV7-3 and the J gene is TRBJ2-5; the D gene is perhaps TRBD1, from 6 matching bases. This TCR came from a man over 45 with active COVID-19. The DNA sequence is given as TGTGCCAGCAGCTTCGCAGGGGCCGAGGAGACCCAGTACTTC. The encoded protein is CASSFAGAEETQYF.